This T cell receptor (beta chain) was identified during a study of T cells after somatic rescue of genetic block. Here immunoSEQ multiplex PCR was the method, and the copy in TCRdb shows in-frame clones only, minus some. This sample yields just over 14,000 clones, of which around 71% are seen a single time; 13% to 15% belongs to the top ten. Trimming shortened V by 5 bases and J by 3 bases, and 11 bases separated the two germline ends. The length of the CDR3 is 15 residues. Germline V gives CDR1 SEHNR, CDR2 FQNEAQ (reference sequence). V and J are TRBV7-9 and TRBJ1-6, with D tentatively TRBD1 (6 bases). The clonotype originates from a boy aged 5-17 years. Sequencing was performed on peripheral blood mononuclear cells (PBMCs). In DNA form, the CDR3 reads TGTGCCAGCAGCCTTACAGGGAGCTATAATTCACCCCTCCACTTT. Encoded protein: CASSLTGSYNSPLHF.